This passage covers 27 T cell receptor beta chains from one sample sequenced in a study of neoadjuvant anti-PD-1 for oral cavity cancer. Described time point: after neoadjuvant nivolumab, at surgical resection. Clones were sequenced by immunoSEQ multiplex PCR, and TCRdb holds only the in-frame ones, with some missing. The table includes 13,000 to 15,000 clones, nearly 70% detected once. The sequences come from PBMCs, collected after nivolumab (anti-PD-1) treatment. The receptors were gathered from a person aged 35-79 years with oral cavity squamous cell carcinoma.

The chain employs TRBV2 and TRBJ1-2, with 7 bases matching TRBD1. Unmatched junction bases numbered 5, after V lost 4 bases and J lost 0 bases. The CDR3 has 15 amino acids. The germline gives CDR1 SNHLY, CDR2 FYNNEI. The CDR3 spells CASSGGQRANYGYTF. For the CDR3, the DNA is TGTGCCAGCAGTGGGGGACAGAGAGCTAACTATGGCTACACCTTC.

The V gene is TRBV2, the J gene TRBJ1-1, with no clear D. Germline CDR1 SNHLY, CDR2 FYNNEI. CDR3 size: 13 residues. V lost 5 bases, J lost 1 base, and 8 bases lay in between. The CDR3 sequence: CASSSLRNTEAFF. For the CDR3, the DNA is TGTGCCAGCAGTAGTCTACGGAACACTGAAGCTTTCTTT.

The chain is built from TRBV4-1 and TRBJ2-3, with 16 bases lining up with TRBD2. This CDR3 region has 19 residues. Looked up from germline, CDR1 is MGHRA and CDR2 is YSYEKL. V was clipped by 2 bases and J by 4 bases; unmatched bases: 9. This CDR3 reads CASSQLPGLAGGQADTQYF. The CDR3 bases are TGCGCCAGCAGCCAATTGCCGGGACTAGCGGGAGGGCAGGCAGATACGCAGTATTTT.

The chain has TRBV6-6 and TRBJ2-1; no clear D gene. V was pared by 6 bases and J by 0 bases, with 12 bases between. CDR1 MNHNY and CDR2 SVGAGI come from the germline V gene (reference sequence). CDR3 length equals 15 residues. For the CDR3, the DNA is TGTGCCAGCAGCCCCGGACGGAGCTCCTACAATGAGCAGTTCTTC. The encoded protein is CASSPGRSSYNEQFF.

The chain recombines TRBV13 with TRBJ2-7, with 9 bases identical to TRBD1. This CDR3 has 14 residues. Germline CDR1 and CDR2: PRHDT and FYEKMQ (reference sequence). The J segment lost 5 bases and the V segment lost 2 bases, leaving 4 bases of the junction unmatched. CDR3 protein: CASSLKGQGDEQYF. CDR3 DNA: TGTGCCAGCAGCTTAAAGGGACAGGGAGACGAGCAGTACTTC.

The V and J genes are TRBV19 and TRBJ2-2, with 7 bases aligning to TRBD2. Germline loops: CDR1 LNHDA, CDR2 SQIVND (reference sequence). This CDR3 contains 16 residues. J lost 6 bases, V lost 5 bases, and 12 bases had no gene match. The CDR3 sequence: CASSESGGGFPGELFF. DNA of the CDR3: TGTGCCAGTAGTGAATCGGGGGGAGGCTTCCCCGGGGAGCTGTTTTTT.

This chain uses TRBV7-9 with TRBJ2-2, with TRBD2 matching 10 bases. The junction had 4 bases not matched to a gene; V was cut back by 3 bases and J by 6 bases. Germline V gene lookup returns CDR1 SEHNR and CDR2 FQNEAQ (reference sequence). This CDR3 has 15 amino acids. The CDR3 loop reads CASSFTSGISGELFF. CDR3 nucleotides: TGTGCCAGCAGCTTCACTAGCGGGATTTCCGGGGAGCTGTTTTTT.

The chain carries TRBV7-3 and TRBJ1-1, with 7 bases lining up with TRBD1. The CDR3 is made up of 13 amino acids. The V gene end was trimmed by 9 bases and the J gene end by 2 bases; junction bases not matched to a gene: 6. Germline CDR1 SGHTA, CDR2 FQGTGA. The CDR3, as DNA: TGTGCCAGTGCGGGACAGCCTAACACTGAAGCTTTCTTT. Protein product: CASAGQPNTEAFF.

This clone was recorded only once. The chain couples TRBV28 to TRBJ2-7; no clear D. Trimming removed 6 bases from V and 0 bases from J, with 12 bases in between. The CDR3 spans 14 residues. CDR1 is MDHEN, CDR2 SYDVKM, per germline. The chain's CDR3 is CASRSLAASYEQYF. CDR3 bases: TGTGCCAGCAGAAGCTTAGCAGCCTCCTACGAGCAGTACTTC.

This sequence joins TRBV2 and TRBJ2-2, with D uncertain. Germline CDR1 and CDR2: SNHLY and FYNNEI. CDR3 size: 13 residues. The germline V and J ends were trimmed by 3 bases and 6 bases, with 8 bases remaining between them. The CDR3 sequence is CASSDRSAGELFF. The DNA of the CDR3 is TGTGCCAGCAGTGATAGATCCGCCGGGGAGCTGTTTTTT.

V gene TRBV5-1 combines with J gene TRBJ2-1; 13 bases fit TRBD2. The ends lost 4 bases at V and 3 bases at J; junction bases unmatched: 1. CDR1 is SGHRS, CDR2 YFSETQ, per germline. The CDR3 has 15 residues. The CDR3 is CASSGTSGNYNEQFF. DNA for the CDR3: TGCGCCAGCAGCGGGACTAGCGGGAACTACAATGAGCAGTTCTTC.

The chain couples TRBV6-1 to TRBJ2-1; D gene ambiguous. Germline-derived CDR1 and CDR2 are MNHNS and SASEGT. CDR3 length: 16 amino acids. V lost 4 bases and J 2 bases, leaving 15 bases between the germline ends. This chain's CDR3 is CASSATLWRTYNEQFF. The DNA for the CDR3 is TGTGCCAGCAGTGCTACCCTCTGGCGGACCTACAATGAGCAGTTCTTC.

The rearrangement links TRBV27 to TRBJ2-1; D is possibly TRBD2 (7 bases). V lost 3 bases and J lost 0, with 21 bases in between. This CDR3 region has 19 residues. The germline V gene has CDR1 MNHEY and CDR2 SMNVEV (reference sequence). The CDR3 protein is CASSLLRGRASGSYNEQFF. In nucleotides, the CDR3 is TGTGCCAGCAGTTTGCTCAGGGGAAGGGCTAGCGGCTCCTACAATGAGCAGTTCTTC.

CDR3: CASRVVRGQFYEQYF. The CDR3 DNA is TGTGCCAGCAGGGTCGTAAGGGGACAATTCTACGAGCAGTACTTC. This rearrangement joins TRBV2 to TRBJ2-7; TRBD1 might be the D (6 bases). V lost 6 bases to trimming and J lost 3 bases, with 18 bases between them. Germline-derived CDR1 and CDR2 are SNHLY and FYNNEI. The CDR3 is made up of 15 amino acids.

The CDR3: CASSLAVRQGGDTQYF. The CDR3 DNA sequence: TGCGCCAGCAGCTTGGCCGTGAGACAGGGAGGAGATACGCAGTATTTT. V gene TRBV5-1 combines with J gene TRBJ2-3; possible D gene TRBD1, 7 bases. This CDR3 is built from 16 residues. Germline CDR1 is SGHRS and CDR2 is YFSETQ. Trimming left V 0 bases short and J 5 bases short, with 16 bases between.

The rearrangement joins TRBV9 to TRBJ1-5; TRBD1 might be the D (6 bases). V lost 5 bases and J 6 bases, leaving 15 bases between the germline ends. The CDR3 extends over 14 amino acids. CDR1 is SGDLS and CDR2 is YYNGEE in the germline V gene. DNA for the CDR3: TGTGCCAGCAGTGGAGTGGGGGCAGGTCAGCCCCAGCATTTT. It yields the protein CASSGVGAGQPQHF.

This clone was counted only a few times. The V call is TRBV28, the J call TRBJ1-1; no firm D call. Germline CDR1 and CDR2: MDHEN and SYDVKM. The CDR3 consists of 11 residues. V was clipped by 8 bases and J by 1 base, with 5 bases between them. CDR3 loop: CASAANTEAFF. The CDR3 DNA reads TGTGCCAGCGCAGCGAACACTGAAGCTTTCTTT. Full variable domain (rest looked up from reference TRBV28 and TRBJ1-1): DVKVTQSSRYLVKRTGEKVFLECVQDMDHENMFWYRQDPGLGLRLIYFSYDVKMKEKGDIPEGYSVSREKKERFSLILESASTNQTSMYLCASAANTEAFFGQGTRLTVV.

V gene TRBV11-2 combines with J gene TRBJ2-5, with D tentatively TRBD2 (6 bases). The CDR3 consists of 13 residues. Trimming pared 3 bases from V and 4 bases from J, leaving 9 bases between. Looked up from germline, CDR1 is SGHAT and CDR2 is FQNNGV. The CDR3 DNA reads TGTGCCAGCAGCTTTAGCGGAGGAGAGACCCAGTACTTC. Amino acid sequence: CASSFSGGETQYF.

This clone has only a few counts. This chain links TRBV19 with TRBJ2-2; 7 bases agree with TRBD1. J gave up 0 bases and V 6 bases, and 4 bases lay outside the gene matches. Germline V gene data show CDR1 as LNHDA and CDR2 as SQIVND (reference sequence). The CDR3 has 15 amino acids. This CDR3 reads CASRGQSANTGELFF. CDR3 nucleotide sequence: TGTGCCAGTAGGGGACAGTCGGCGAACACCGGGGAGCTGTTTTTT.

This clone was observed a single time. The CDR3 protein is CASSSRVNTEAFF. The CDR3 DNA sequence: TGTGCCAGCAGTAGCCGGGTGAACACTGAAGCTTTCTTT. The chain uses TRBV6-6 and TRBJ1-1; no definite D call. V lost 5 bases, J lost 0 bases, and 7 bases lay in between. CDR3 size: 13 residues. CDR1 and CDR2 from the germline V gene are MNHNY and SVGAGI (reference sequence).

The genes are TRBV5-4 and TRBJ2-7; TRBD2 matches at 14 bases. V gave up 4 bases and J gave up 4 bases; unmatched junction bases: 4. CDR1 is SGHNT, CDR2 YYREEE, per germline (reference sequence). This CDR3 is 15 amino acids long. The DNA of the CDR3 is TGTGCCAGCAGCCTAGGGACTAGCGGGAGTTACGAGCAGTACTTC. Translated, it gives CASSLGTSGSYEQYF.

The rearrangement uses TRBV6-6 and TRBJ1-1; TRBD1 might be the D (5 bases). Germline V gene lookup returns CDR1 MNHNY and CDR2 SVGAGI (reference sequence). There are 14 residues in the CDR3. Trimming took 2 bases from V and 5 from J, leaving 12 bases between them. The DNA of the CDR3 is TGTGCCAGCAGTTACCCCCCAGGGCTAACTGAAGCTTTCTTT. This sequence encodes CASSYPPGLTEAFF.

The chain carries TRBV5-5 and TRBJ2-3; 10 nucleotides match TRBD2. After removal of 4 bases from V and 0 bases from J, the junction contained 5 bases not matched to a gene. The germline V gene encodes CDR1 SGHKS and CDR2 YYEKEE (reference sequence). There are 16 residues in the CDR3. The CDR3, as DNA: TGTGCCAGCAGCATCGAAGCGGGAGGGAGCACAGATACGCAGTATTTT. This translates into CASSIEAGGSTDTQYF.

This rearrangement joins TRBV10-3 to TRBJ2-3; D is unresolved. Germline CDR1 reads ENHRY; CDR2 reads SYGVKD. The CDR3 has 13 residues. Trimming removed 6 bases at V and 2 bases at J, with 9 bases between. The chain's CDR3 is CAIRAQDTDTQYF. The CDR3 coding sequence is TGTGCCATCAGGGCGCAGGACACAGATACGCAGTATTTT.

The gene calls are TRBV19 and TRBJ1-5; D remains ambiguous. The V end lost 3 bases, the J end lost 4 bases, and 16 bases lay between the germline ends. CDR1 is LNHDA and CDR2 is SQIVND in the germline V gene (reference sequence). The CDR3 spans 16 residues. For the CDR3, the DNA is TGTGCCAGTAGTATCAGGAACAACTTAGCAAATCAGCCCCAGCATTTT. Protein: CASSIRNNLANQPQHF.

V is TRBV20-1 and J is TRBJ1-1; possibly TRBD1 for D (5 bases). This CDR3 is built from 11 residues. V dropped 3 bases and J dropped 5 bases, with 7 bases sitting between them. Germline V gene lookup returns CDR1 DFQATT and CDR2 SNEGSKA (reference sequence). The CDR3 sequence: CSARKGTEAFF. The DNA for the CDR3 is TGCAGTGCTAGGAAGGGGACTGAAGCTTTCTTT.

A few counts support this clone. The chain uses TRBV10-2 and TRBJ1-1, with D unclear. The CDR3 is 11 residues long. Between the trimmed V and J ends, which lost 1 base and 4 bases, there was a span of 1 base. Germline assignment: CDR1 WSHSY and CDR2 SAAADI. This chain's CDR3 is CASSEFTEAFF. Here the CDR3 DNA reads TGCGCCAGCAGTGAGTTCACTGAAGCTTTCTTT.